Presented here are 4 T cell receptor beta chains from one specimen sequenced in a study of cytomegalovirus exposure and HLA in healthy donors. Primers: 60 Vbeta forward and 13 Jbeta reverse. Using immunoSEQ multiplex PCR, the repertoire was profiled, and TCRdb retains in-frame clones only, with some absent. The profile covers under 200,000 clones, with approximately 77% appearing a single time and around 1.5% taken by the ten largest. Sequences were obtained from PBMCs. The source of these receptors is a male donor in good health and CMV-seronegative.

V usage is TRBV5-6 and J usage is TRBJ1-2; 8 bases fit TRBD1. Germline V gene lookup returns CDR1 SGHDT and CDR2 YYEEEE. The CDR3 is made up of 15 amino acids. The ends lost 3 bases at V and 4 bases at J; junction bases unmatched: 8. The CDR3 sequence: CASSYQTGGLYGYTF. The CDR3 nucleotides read TGTGCCAGCAGCTACCAAACAGGGGGTCTCTATGGCTACACCTTC.

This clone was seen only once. CDR3 protein: CASSSRTSREGVRETQYF. The CDR3 bases are TGTGCCAGTAGTTCCCGAACATCGCGGGAGGGGGTTCGGGAGACCCAGTACTTC. This chain joins TRBV19 and TRBJ2-5, with 9 bases fitting TRBD2. Germline V lookup: CDR1 LNHDA, CDR2 SQIVND (reference sequence). J lost 5 bases, V lost 5 bases, and 18 bases had no gene match. CDR3 length equals 18 residues.

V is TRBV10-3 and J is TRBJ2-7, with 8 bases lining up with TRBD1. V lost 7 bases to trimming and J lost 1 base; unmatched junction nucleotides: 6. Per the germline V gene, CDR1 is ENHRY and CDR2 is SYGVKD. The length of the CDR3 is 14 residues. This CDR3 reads CAITRDRPSYEQYF. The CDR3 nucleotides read TGTGCCATCACCCGGGACAGGCCTTCCTACGAGCAGTACTTC.

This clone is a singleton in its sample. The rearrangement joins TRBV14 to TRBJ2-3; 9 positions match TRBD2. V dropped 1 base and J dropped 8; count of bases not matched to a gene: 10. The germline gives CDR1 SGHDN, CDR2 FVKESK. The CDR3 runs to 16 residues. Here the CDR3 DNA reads TGTGCCAGCAGCCAAGCTTCTAGCGGGATTCTGGGTACGCAGTATTTT. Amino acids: CASSQASSGILGTQYF.